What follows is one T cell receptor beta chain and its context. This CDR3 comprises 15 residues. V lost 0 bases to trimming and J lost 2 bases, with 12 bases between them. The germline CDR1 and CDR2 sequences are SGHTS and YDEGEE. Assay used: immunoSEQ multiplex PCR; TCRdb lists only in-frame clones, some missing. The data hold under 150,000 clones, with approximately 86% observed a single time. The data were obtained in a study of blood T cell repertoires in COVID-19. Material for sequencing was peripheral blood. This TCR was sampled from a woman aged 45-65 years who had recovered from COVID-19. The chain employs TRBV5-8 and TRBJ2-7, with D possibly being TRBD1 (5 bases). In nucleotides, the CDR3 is TGTGCCAGCAGCTTGGGGTTGAGACAGACCTACGAGCAGTACTTC. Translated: CASSLGLRQTYEQYF.